This TCR beta chain was recorded in a study of early T cells in non-severe SARS-CoV-2 infection. The overall study: Chains stayed unpaired after sequencing of bulk RNA from unsorted whole blood.

J was trimmed by 9 bases and V by 6 bases; bases with no gene match: 13. CDR1 and CDR2 (germline): GTSNPN, SVGIG (reference sequence). The CDR3 is 14 residues long. Study observations and caveats: Matches to VDJdb favored anti-spike CD8 responses and missed private and CD4 specificities.

This clonotype occurred many times. The antigen is not known. cDNA molecules, individually, were tagged with unique molecular identifiers. One entry per CDR3 protein results from TCRdb running MiXCR on the 5' RACE reads. The sample lists 55,000 to 75,000 distinct CDR3 sequences, 6% to 8.5% occurring once. Sequenced sample: whole blood. The rearrangement links TRBV30 to TRBJ2-1; 8 bases match TRBD2. The TCR originated in an adult who was a healthcare worker with PCR-confirmed SARS-CoV-2 infection or an uninfected control (not recorded which). DNA of the CDR3: TGTGCCTGTCGCCCGGCGGGAGGTCTTAGTGAGCAGTTCTTC. It encodes CACRPAGGLSEQFF.